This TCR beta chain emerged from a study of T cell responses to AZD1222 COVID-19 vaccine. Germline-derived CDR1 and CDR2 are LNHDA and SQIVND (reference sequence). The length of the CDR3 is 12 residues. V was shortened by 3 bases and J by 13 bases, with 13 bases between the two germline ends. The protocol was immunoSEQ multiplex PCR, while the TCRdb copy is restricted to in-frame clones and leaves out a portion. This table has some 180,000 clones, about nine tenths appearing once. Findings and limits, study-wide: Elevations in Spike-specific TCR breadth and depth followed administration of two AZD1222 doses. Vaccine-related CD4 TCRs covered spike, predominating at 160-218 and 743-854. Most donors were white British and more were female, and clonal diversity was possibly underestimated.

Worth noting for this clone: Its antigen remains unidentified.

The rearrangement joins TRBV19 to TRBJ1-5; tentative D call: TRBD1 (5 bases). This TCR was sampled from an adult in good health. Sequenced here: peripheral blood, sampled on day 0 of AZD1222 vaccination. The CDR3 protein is CASSIGGTPQHF. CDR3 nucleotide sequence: TGTGCCAGTAGTATTGGCGGGACTCCTCAGCATTTT. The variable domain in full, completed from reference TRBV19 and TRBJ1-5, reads DGGITQSPKYLFRKEGQNVTLSCEQNLNHDAMYWYRQDPGQGLRLIYYSQIVNDFQKGDIAEGYSVSREKKESFPLTVTSAQKNPTAFYLCASSIGGTPQHFGDGTRLSIL.